This T cell receptor beta chain comes out of a study of T cell changes during pregnancy in multiple sclerosis. The protocol was immunoSEQ multiplex PCR, while the TCRdb copy is restricted to in-frame clones and leaves out a portion. The sample lists tens of thousands of clones, 80% to 90% occurring once. The trim removed 4 bases at V and 5 bases at J, leaving 6 bases unmatched. Germline V gene lookup returns CDR1 GTSNPN and CDR2 SVGIG (reference sequence). This CDR3 region has 13 residues. The sample consisted of CD4+ T cells from peripheral blood mononuclear cells, taken in the first trimester of pregnancy. This TCR was recovered from a female donor with multiple sclerosis, enrolled in a pregnancy study. The V and J genes are TRBV30 and TRBJ2-7; TRBD1 matches at 9 bases. The CDR3 is CAWTGTGTNEQYF. The DNA for the CDR3 is TGTGCCTGGACCGGGACAGGGACCAACGAGCAGTACTTC.